The 5 T cell receptor beta chains given below trace back to one sample, sequenced in a study of T cells in Graves' hyperthyroidism and ophthalmopathy. Researchers amplified the TCR beta CDR3 regions from RNA transcripts. The HTBI primer set drove a first-round RT-PCR of the TCR CDR3. TCRdb passed the multiplex PCR reads through MiXCR, listing each CDR3 protein once. The table records around 520,000 distinct CDR3 sequences, 13% to 15% of them present only once. Sequenced input: blood. These receptors originate from a woman aged 18-29 years with Graves' hyperthyroidism.

This clonotype was seen many times. The chain combines TRBV20-1 with TRBJ2-1; D gene uncertain. Germline assignment: CDR1 DFQATT and CDR2 SNEGSKA (reference sequence). Deletions cut 6 bases from V and 3 bases from J, with 15 bases between. CDR3 length: 14 amino acids. This CDR3 reads CSAYLEAFYNEQFF. The CDR3 nucleotides are TGCAGTGCCTATCTCGAGGCTTTCTACAATGAGCAGTTCTTC.

This clonotype was observed a few times. The chain's CDR3 is CASSIDVLTSGDNEQFF. CDR3 nucleotide sequence: TGTGCCAGTAGTATAGATGTTCTGACTAGCGGGGACAATGAGCAGTTCTTC. This rearrangement joins TRBV19 to TRBJ2-1; TRBD2 matches at 11 bases. Per germline, CDR1 LNHDA and CDR2 SQIVND (reference sequence). The V gene end was trimmed by 0 bases and the J gene end by 5 bases; junction bases not matched to a gene: 6. CDR3 length: 17 amino acids.

This clonotype came up a few times. The V and J genes are TRBV20-1 and TRBJ2-1; TRBD2 aligns across 10 bases. Germline V gene lookup returns CDR1 DFQATT and CDR2 SNEGSKA (reference sequence). The junction had 11 bases not matched to a gene; V was cut back by 0 bases and J by 9 bases. This CDR3 is 16 amino acids long. CDR3 loop: CSARDPPGTSAGEQFF. The CDR3 DNA sequence: TGCAGTGCTAGAGATCCGCCCGGGACTAGCGCCGGTGAGCAGTTCTTC.

This clonotype was seen more than once but under ten times. The chain recombines TRBV7-4 with TRBJ1-5; D is ambiguous. Germline V gives CDR1 SGHVT, CDR2 SQSDAQ. CDR3 size: 11 residues. V was pared by 5 bases and J by 10 bases, with 9 bases between. Written as DNA, the CDR3 is TGTGCCAGCAGCCGCCTCGGCCCCCAGCATTTT. Encoded protein: CASSRLGPQHF. Using reference TRBV7-4 and TRBJ1-5 for the parts outside the CDR3, the full variable domain is GAGVSQSPRYKVAKRGRDVALRCDSISGHVTLYWYRQTLGQGSEVLTYSQSDAQRDKSGRPSGRFSAERPERSVSTLKIQRTEQGDSAVYLCASSRLGPQHFGDGTRLSIL.

There are many counts of this clonotype. This chain connects TRBV4-1 to TRBJ1-1; perhaps TRBD1 as D (5 bases). The V and J ends lost 4 bases and 6 bases respectively, with 18 bases between them. The CDR3 is 15 amino acids. Germline V lookup: CDR1 MGHRA, CDR2 YSYEKL. The CDR3 loop is CASSPSPGLGPEAFF. The CDR3 nucleotides are TGCGCCAGCAGCCCAAGTCCAGGGCTTGGCCCTGAAGCTTTCTTT.